The entry below describes one T cell receptor (beta chain). Its recognized antigen is unknown. No clone much larger than this one lies a single base away; base qualities are absent. This specimen belongs to a study of radiation and T cells in renal cell carcinoma (dated by TCRdb to the early 2020s). Looking at the study overall: Samples came from a clinical trial, in which primary renal cell carcinomas received 15 Gy stereotactic body radiation therapy followed by nephrectomy 4 weeks later. In total, almost 55 samples, comprising 26 tumors and roughly 27 peripheral blood samples, were subjected to TCR beta sequencing. Across all 53 samples, several million unique CDR3 nucleotide sequences encoding about 2.7 million unique CDR3 amino acid sequences were identified. General conclusions and limits of the study: Because pretreatment tumor biopsies were not available, the study could not determine whether clonotypes were already present within the tumor at baseline. An increase in top tumor clonotypes in blood was observed from baseline to 2 weeks post-radiation, followed by contraction by 4 weeks, which was taken to suggest transient expansion of tumor-resident clones. Dynamics of the blood repertoire were not tracked past 4 weeks after treatment. Because the trial had a single-armed design, the trial could not examine how radiation dose or scheduling affected the TCR repertoire.

The germline V gene specifies KGHSH as CDR1 and LQKENI as CDR2. Deletion took 3 bases off V and 0 bases off J, with a span of 5 bases between the germline ends. Its CDR3 holds 14 amino acids, cysteine through phenylalanine. Only CDR3 DNA is held: 42 bases, read in frame from base 1. The time point label on this specimen signifies: blood 2 weeks post-SBRT. The treatment or condition label, as the study defines it: 15 Gy SBRT to primary tumor, nephrectomy 4 weeks later. To follow tumor-enriched clonotypes, serial peripheral blood was collected from radiation-treated patients at baseline and at 2 weeks and 4 weeks after SBRT. Every patient's renal cell carcinoma showed clear cell pathology. Genomic DNA for TCR sequencing was prepared using the QIAamp DNA Blood Mini Kit (Qiagen). The analyses included just those samples that passed every quality control check. TCR beta libraries were generated from genomic DNA with the immunoSEQ kit, following the manufacturer's recommendations. Library preparation used a first multiplex PCR with proprietary primers, then a second PCR adding unique barcodes, with bead cleanups after each round. A positive control reaction and a negative control reaction, both provided in the kit, were run with every batch of samples. The final libraries were assessed on an Agilent 4200 TapeStation D1000 ScreenTape, pooled by volume, and quantified by qPCR. An Illumina NextSeq500 fitted with a MidOutput 150-cycle cartridge performed the sequencing, running 156 Read1 cycles and 15 Index1 cycles with the kit's custom primers. The pooled library was loaded at 0.8 to 1 pM, with an approximately 19% PhiX control spiked in. Per the source publication's procedure: The vendor-processed data were analyzed in R, and a clonotype was defined as all T cells that share the same CDR3 nucleotide sequence. In the clone abundance analyses, frequencies in each sample were normalized to that sample's 10,000 most abundant clones. Public T cell clones, which averaged fewer than five per sample, were excluded before analysis. Tumor-enriched and baseline blood-enriched clonotypes were defined by at least a 32-fold difference in abundance between compartments. A beta-binomial differential abundance model was applied to find clonotypes that expanded or contracted between blood time points. Similarity between tumor and blood repertoires was quantified using the Baroni-Urbani and Buser coefficient, and groups were compared with two-tailed Wilcoxon tests in R. The source is immuneACCESS, and TCRdb retained only in-frame sequences with V and J called. Part of the clones is not carried over; for the studies checked, unresolved V genes explain less than half of this, and the remainder is unexplained. That table is the source of V, J and clone size, and D and trimming were worked out from the DNA. The sample profile shows about 130,000 clones; around 81% of them were found once. Under 6.5% of the sample is taken by the ten largest.

This receptor chain uses TRBV18 and TRBJ2-2; the D gene remains uncertain. The receptor comes from a man over 45 with renal cell carcinoma. Source: blood, taken from a patient whose treatment included radiotherapy and nephrectomy. The CDR3 loop reads CASSPRPNTGELFF. The DNA is TGTGCCAGCTCACCCAGACCGAACACCGGGGAGCTGTTTTTT.